These 13 T cell receptor beta chains were all obtained from the same sample, sequenced in a study of cytomegalovirus exposure and HLA in healthy donors. The PCR contained 60 Vbeta and 13 Jbeta primers. TCRdb's table, derived via immunoSEQ multiplex PCR, lists solely in-frame clones and lacks some. The sample has around 91,000 clones, around 60% seen once. The sample consisted of PBMCs. The receptors stem from a human donor in good health.

The chain couples TRBV7-2 to TRBJ1-3; TRBD1 is a possible D gene (5 bases). The CDR3 contains 15 residues. With 4 bases removed from V and 4 bases from J, the gap between germline ends came to 14 bases. Germline CDR1 SGHTA, CDR2 FQGNSA. CDR3 in DNA: TGTGCCAGCAGCTCTCAGGGTGCGTTGGGAAACACCATATATTTT. Amino acid sequence: CASSSQGALGNTIYF.

This chain uses TRBV25-1 with TRBJ1-5; D unresolved. The CDR3 length is 15 residues. V lost 1 base and J 0 bases, leaving 7 bases between the germline ends. Looked up from germline, CDR1 is MGHDK and CDR2 is SYGVNS. The CDR3 DNA reads as TGTGCCAGCAGTGAATTTGGCAATAGCAATCAGCCCCAGCATTTT. Translated: CASSEFGNSNQPQHF.

This clone turned up a few times. The rearrangement uses TRBV2 and TRBJ2-7; the D gene is possibly TRBD2 (5 bases). Germline-derived CDR1 and CDR2 are SNHLY and FYNNEI. This CDR3 spans 14 amino acids. Trimming shortened V by 6 bases and J by 2 bases, and 14 bases separated the two germline ends. CDR3 nucleotide sequence: TGTGCCAGCAGGAGGGAGTCATTAACCTACGAGCAGTACTTC. This gives the protein CASRRESLTYEQYF.

This clone was recorded a few times. The rearrangement joins TRBV7-6 to TRBJ1-2; D remains unclear. Germline V gives CDR1 SGHVS, CDR2 FNYEAQ. Trimming cost V 2 bases and J 8 bases, with 12 bases left between them. This CDR3 contains 13 residues. The CDR3 DNA is TGTGCCAGCAGCTTACAAGAGGGCGCCGGCTACACCTTC. Protein sequence: CASSLQEGAGYTF.

This rearrangement joins TRBV4-3 to TRBJ2-7, with TRBD1 matching 10 bases. Trimming took 1 base from V and 5 from J; bases not matched to a gene: 5. Germline CDR1 and CDR2: LGHNA and YSLEER. This CDR3 has 15 amino acids. The CDR3 is CASSQAGTGVNEQYF. CDR3 DNA: TGCGCCAGCAGCCAAGCCGGGACAGGGGTGAACGAGCAGTACTTC.

The chain recombines TRBV4-1 with TRBJ1-2; 8 bases are shared with TRBD1. This CDR3 has 15 residues. V shed 0 bases, J shed 9 bases, and the junction held 9 bases outside the gene matches. Germline assignment: CDR1 MGHRA and CDR2 YSYEKL. The CDR3 is CASSQESGQGRSYTF. The CDR3, as DNA: TGCGCCAGCAGCCAAGAGTCTGGACAGGGCCGTAGCTACACCTTC.

The chain recombines TRBV11-2 with TRBJ2-1, with TRBD2 identical over 8 bases. V lost 1 base to trimming and J lost 1 base; unmatched junction nucleotides: 3. Germline CDR1 is SGHAT and CDR2 is FQNNGV. The CDR3 consists of 16 residues. CDR3 in amino acids: CASSLGTSGSYNEQFF. The DNA of the CDR3 is TGTGCCAGCAGCTTAGGTACTAGCGGATCCTACAATGAGCAGTTCTTC. The full variable domain, with the rest looked up from reference TRBV11-2 and TRBJ2-1, is EAGVAQSPRYKIIEKRQSVAFWCNPISGHATLYWYQQILGQGPKLLIQFQNNGVVDDSQLPKDRFSAERLKGVDSTLKIQPAKLEDSAVYLCASSLGTSGSYNEQFFGPGTRLTVL.

The V and J genes are TRBV7-3 and TRBJ2-3, with 7 bases identical to TRBD2. V shed 4 bases and J 0 bases; nucleotides not matched to a gene: 4. The germline CDR1 and CDR2 sequences are SGHTA and FQGTGA. The CDR3 length is 15 residues. CDR3 sequence: CASSSSGPSTDTQYF. The CDR3 coding sequence is TGTGCCAGCAGCTCTAGCGGCCCTAGCACAGATACGCAGTATTTT.

This chain connects TRBV5-6 to TRBJ2-4; a possible D gene is TRBD1 (6 bases). The CDR3 extends over 15 amino acids. Trimming removed 4 bases at V and 0 bases at J, with 11 bases between. CDR1 and CDR2 (germline): SGHDT, YYEEEE. CDR3: CASSNGQLAKNIQYF. Written as DNA, the CDR3 is TGTGCCAGCAGCAATGGACAGTTAGCCAAAAACATTCAGTACTTC.

The chain carries TRBV11-1 and TRBJ2-7; 7 bases align to TRBD1. Looked up from germline, CDR1 is SGHAT and CDR2 is FQDESV (reference sequence). V lost 2 bases to trimming and J lost 6 bases; unmatched junction nucleotides: 16. CDR3 length equals 17 residues. The CDR3 loop is CASSLRGRRHQSSEQYF. CDR3 coding DNA: TGTGCCAGCAGCTTAAGGGGGCGCAGACATCAAAGTTCCGAGCAGTACTTC.

J is TRBJ1-1 and V is TRBV5-1, with D hard to call. The CDR3 contains 14 residues. Germline lookup yields CDR1 SGHRS and CDR2 YFSETQ. The ends were cut back, 7 bases at V and 4 bases at J, with 17 bases in the middle. In DNA, the CDR3 is TGCGCCAGCTCTAACCAGCGGGCGTCCACTGAAGCTTTCTTT. This sequence encodes CASSNQRASTEAFF.

The chain has TRBV19 and TRBJ1-4; 7 bases fit TRBD1. The trim removed 3 bases at V and 5 bases at J, leaving 3 bases unmatched. The germline V gene has CDR1 LNHDA and CDR2 SQIVND (reference sequence). CDR3 size: 14 residues. In DNA form, the CDR3 reads TGTGCCAGTAGTATGGGACAGAGGAATGAAAAACTGTTTTTT. Translation gives CASSMGQRNEKLFF.

V and J are TRBV19 and TRBJ2-5; D is perhaps TRBD2 (6 bases). V was cut by 3 bases and J by 5 bases, with 16 bases left in between. The CDR3 is 15 amino acids. The germline CDR1 and CDR2 sequences are LNHDA and SQIVND (reference sequence). The CDR3 loop is CASSIGGGMRETQYF. The CDR3 DNA reads TGTGCCAGTAGTATTGGCGGAGGGATGAGGGAGACCCAGTACTTC. Full variable domain (outside the CDR3, taken from reference TRBV19 and TRBJ2-5): DGGITQSPKYLFRKEGQNVTLSCEQNLNHDAMYWYRQDPGQGLRLIYYSQIVNDFQKGDIAEGYSVSREKKESFPLTVTSAQKNPTAFYLCASSIGGGMRETQYFGPGTRLLVL.